The 23 T cell receptor beta chains below were found in one sample sequenced in a study of CD8 T cells in Susac syndrome. Reverse transcription of about 0.5 to 1 ug RNA was carried out with random hexamers. A single record per CDR3 protein comes from TCRdb applying MiXCR to the immunoSEQ multiplex PCR reads. The data hold about 130,000 distinct CDR3 sequences, with around 94% observed a single time. Material for sequencing was CD4+ T cells from PBMCs. These receptors came from a human donor with multiple sclerosis.

The rearrangement uses TRBV3-1 and TRBJ1-5; 7 nucleotides line up with TRBD1. Germline-derived CDR1 and CDR2 are LGHDT and YNNKEL (reference sequence). The CDR3 runs to 15 residues. The V segment lost 1 base and the J segment 6 bases; nucleotides outside the gene matches: 6. The CDR3 bases are TGTGCCAGCAGCCAAGGACAGGGAGGCTCTCAGCCCCAGCATTTT. Encoded protein: CASSQGQGGSQPQHF.

V and J are TRBV20-1 and TRBJ2-7; 11 bases line up with TRBD2. The CDR3 is 15 residues long. CDR1 DFQATT and CDR2 SNEGSKA come from the germline V gene (reference sequence). Losses at the gene ends were 1 base for V and 4 bases for J; bases not matched to a gene: 6. The CDR3: CSARGGTSGVYEQYF. CDR3 DNA sequence: TGCAGTGCTAGAGGAGGGACTAGCGGAGTTTACGAGCAGTACTTC.

The chain carries TRBV20-1 and TRBJ2-7, with D unresolved. V lost 2 bases, J lost 6 bases, and 8 bases lay in between. The CDR3 has 11 residues. Germline-derived CDR1 and CDR2 are DFQATT and SNEGSKA (reference sequence). CDR3 DNA sequence: TGCAGTGCTAGACCGGTCGGCGAGCAGTACTTC. Its protein is CSARPVGEQYF.

The chain joins TRBV6-5 to TRBJ2-7, with TRBD1 identical over 12 bases. The J segment lost 5 bases and the V segment lost 3 bases, leaving 11 bases of the junction unmatched. This CDR3 has 17 amino acids. The germline V gene encodes CDR1 MNHEY and CDR2 SVGAGI. The CDR3 sequence: CASSYWAGTGGPNEQYF. CDR3 bases: TGTGCCAGCAGTTATTGGGCAGGGACAGGGGGCCCGAACGAGCAGTACTTC.

The chain has TRBV12-3 or TRBV12-4 and TRBJ1-2, with 8 bases matching TRBD1. The CDR3 is 14 residues long. V dropped 8 bases and J dropped 2; count of bases not matched to a gene: 7. As DNA, the CDR3 is TGTGCCAGCGTGAAGGACAGGGCAAACTATGGCTACACCTTC. It translates to CASVKDRANYGYTF.

This chain links TRBV29-1 with TRBJ1-1, with D perhaps matching TRBD1 (6 bases). Per the germline V gene, CDR1 is SQVTM and CDR2 is ANQGSEA. V was clipped by 3 bases and J by 4 bases, with 18 bases between them. The CDR3 consists of 15 residues. This chain's CDR3 is CSVETDRGRVTEAFF. CDR3 DNA sequence: TGCAGCGTTGAGACGGACAGAGGACGTGTCACTGAAGCTTTCTTT. The complete variable domain, with remaining parts taken from reference TRBV29-1 and TRBJ1-1, reads SAVISQKPSRDICQRGTSLTIQCQVDSQVTMMFWYRQQPGQSLTLIATANQGSEATYESGFVIDKFPISRPNLTFSTLTVSNMSPEDSSIYLCSVETDRGRVTEAFFGQGTRLTVV.

J is TRBJ1-5 and V is TRBV19; no clear D. Germline values: CDR1 LNHDA, CDR2 SQIVND (reference sequence). V dropped 6 bases and J dropped 3 bases, with 15 bases sitting between them. The CDR3 runs to 15 residues. CDR3 protein: CASRGAFDFNQPQHF. CDR3 sequence (DNA): TGTGCCAGTAGGGGTGCATTTGATTTCAATCAGCCCCAGCATTTT.

The V and J genes are TRBV11-2 and TRBJ2-7; TRBD1 matches at 7 bases. This CDR3 has 15 amino acids. Germline V gives CDR1 SGHAT, CDR2 FQNNGV. V lost 3 bases and J lost 9; bases outside the gene matches: 14. As DNA, the CDR3 is TGTGCCAGCAGCTTGGGCGGACAGGCCCAATTGGTGCAGTACTTC. Residues: CASSLGGQAQLVQYF.

This chain joins TRBV3-1 and TRBJ2-1, with D uncertain. Trimming removed 1 base at V and 8 bases at J, with 9 bases between. Looked up from germline, CDR1 is LGHDT and CDR2 is YNNKEL (reference sequence). The CDR3 sequence is 13 residues long. The CDR3 DNA is TGTGCCAGCAGCCAAGGGTCTCCCCATGAGCAGTTCTTC. Translation gives CASSQGSPHEQFF.

The V call is TRBV5-4, the J call TRBJ2-3, with 8 bases matching TRBD2. Losses at the gene ends were 4 bases for V and 1 base for J; bases not matched to a gene: 8. The length of the CDR3 is 16 residues. The germline V gene has CDR1 SGHNT and CDR2 YYREEE (reference sequence). As DNA, the CDR3 is TGTGCCAGCAGCCCCCAGCGGGGGAGTGGCACAGATACGCAGTATTTT. The encoded protein is CASSPQRGSGTDTQYF.

This chain uses TRBV2 with TRBJ1-1, with D uncertain. Germline assignment: CDR1 SNHLY and CDR2 FYNNEI. The V end lost 9 bases, the J end lost 4 bases, and 15 bases lay between the germline ends. The CDR3 contains 13 residues. CDR3 sequence: CARRRRSGTEAFF. The CDR3 bases are TGTGCCAGGCGAAGGAGAAGTGGCACTGAAGCTTTCTTT.

The CDR3 bases are TGCAGCGCGACGGGACAGGGAAACACTGAAGCTTTCTTT. Its protein product is CSATGQGNTEAFF. The chain carries TRBV29-1 and TRBJ1-1, with 9 bases identical to TRBD1. The CDR3 is 13 residues long. After removal of 7 bases from V and 2 bases from J, the junction contained 5 bases not matched to a gene. Germline loops: CDR1 SQVTM, CDR2 ANQGSEA.

The chain combines TRBV7-9 with TRBJ1-2, with a possible D match to TRBD1 (5 bases). Germline V CDR1 and CDR2: SEHNR, FQNEAQ (reference sequence). The CDR3 extends over 14 amino acids. Trimming removed 1 base at V and 3 bases at J, with 9 bases between. CDR3 nucleotide sequence: TGTGCCAGCAGCTTAGGAGGGACGGACTATGGCTACACCTTC. It encodes CASSLGGTDYGYTF.

The chain uses TRBV7-8 and TRBJ1-5; a weak D match, TRBD1 (5 bases). This CDR3 contains 16 residues. V gave up 5 bases and J gave up 0 bases, with 14 bases separating them. CDR1 is SGHVS and CDR2 is FQNEAQ in the germline V gene. The CDR3 nucleotides read TGTGCCAGCAGCCCTCGGTCGGGGGATAGCAATCAGCCCCAGCATTTT. It yields the protein CASSPRSGDSNQPQHF.

The chain combines TRBV7-8 with TRBJ1-4, with D possibly being TRBD1 (5 bases). V dropped 5 bases and J dropped 5 bases, with 15 bases sitting between them. The CDR3 totals 15 residues. CDR1 and CDR2 (germline): SGHVS, FQNEAQ. For the CDR3, the DNA is TGTGCCAGCAGCCTAGAGGGACGGGAGAATGAAAAACTGTTTTTT. The encoded protein is CASSLEGRENEKLFF.

This sequence joins TRBV30 and TRBJ1-6; D perhaps matches TRBD1 (6 bases). The CDR3 is 16 amino acids. Per the germline V gene, CDR1 is GTSNPN and CDR2 is SVGIG (reference sequence). Trimming left V 5 bases short and J 0 bases short, with 14 bases between. The CDR3 coding sequence is TGTGCCTGGTGGGGACAAAGCAGCTCCTATAATTCACCCCTCCACTTT. It codes for CAWWGQSSSYNSPLHF.

On this clonotype: The junction and the germline gene differ at one end; a read error may be behind it. V gene TRBV6-1 combines with J gene TRBJ2-3, with D uncertain. The CDR3 consists of 13 residues. CDR1 and CDR2 (germline): MNHNS, SASEGT. The CDR3, as DNA: TGTGCCAGCAGTGTGATCGACACAGATACGCAGTGTTTT. It translates to CASSVIDTDTQCF.

The chain joins TRBV4-3 to TRBJ1-1; tentative D call: TRBD1 (5 bases). The V end was cut by 1 base, the J end by 4 bases, with 10 bases between. In germline, CDR1 is LGHNA, CDR2 YSLEER. CDR3 size: 14 residues. The CDR3 reads CASSQVDSGTEAFF. CDR3 nucleotide sequence: TGCGCCAGCAGCCAAGTTGACAGCGGCACTGAAGCTTTCTTT.

V is TRBV20-1 and J is TRBJ2-3, with D possibly TRBD2 on 5 matching bases. Germline V lookup: CDR1 DFQATT, CDR2 SNEGSKA (reference sequence). Deletions cut 7 bases from V and 6 bases from J, with 20 bases between. This CDR3 has 14 amino acids. In DNA form, the CDR3 reads TGCAGTGTCACTCACCAACTAGTGGGGGATACGCAGTATTTT. As protein: CSVTHQLVGDTQYF.

The V and J genes are TRBV12-3 or TRBV12-4 and TRBJ1-1; no clear D. The CDR3 extends over 12 amino acids. The V and J ends lost 2 bases and 7 bases respectively, with 8 bases between them. The CDR3 coding sequence is TGTGCCAGCAGTTTAATAGGCGTTGAAGCTTTCTTT. Translated: CASSLIGVEAFF.

The V gene is TRBV3-1, the J gene TRBJ1-1; D is unclear. V lost 1 base and J 7 bases, leaving 10 bases between the germline ends. Germline V gene lookup returns CDR1 LGHDT and CDR2 YNNKEL (reference sequence). The CDR3 length is 13 residues. CDR3 DNA: TGTGCCAGCAGCCAAGCGTTCGATGGTGAAGCTTTCTTT. Translated: CASSQAFDGEAFF. The entire variable domain, with the rest obtained from reference TRBV3-1 and TRBJ1-1, is as follows: DTAVSQTPKYLVTQMGNDKSIKCEQNLGHDTMYWYKQDSKKFLKIMFSYNNKELIINETVPNRFSPKSPDKAHLNLHINSLELGDSAVYFCASSQAFDGEAFFGQGTRLTVV.

V usage is TRBV29-1 and J usage is TRBJ1-1, with TRBD1 matching 7 bases. The junction had 9 bases not matched to a gene; V was cut back by 4 bases and J by 4 bases. This CDR3 contains 14 residues. Germline V gene sequence: CDR1 SQVTM, CDR2 ANQGSEA. This chain's CDR3 is CSVAPTTGSTEAFF. CDR3 in DNA: TGCAGCGTTGCCCCCACGACAGGGTCCACTGAAGCTTTCTTT.

This clonotype was observed a single time. The CDR3 bases are TGTGCCAGCAGCCAAGACGGGGTCCTTCTAGACACTGAAGCTTTCTTT. Translation gives CASSQDGVLLDTEAFF. V gene TRBV3-1 combines with J gene TRBJ1-1, with D hard to call. CDR1 is LGHDT and CDR2 is YNNKEL in the germline V gene (reference sequence). The CDR3 is made up of 16 amino acids. Deletions cut 0 bases from V and 3 bases from J, with 14 bases between. Full variable domain (rest looked up from reference TRBV3-1 and TRBJ1-1): DTAVSQTPKYLVTQMGNDKSIKCEQNLGHDTMYWYKQDSKKFLKIMFSYNNKELIINETVPNRFSPKSPDKAHLNLHINSLELGDSAVYFCASSQDGVLLDTEAFFGQGTRLTVV.